These T cell receptor beta chains were read from a single sample in a study of blood T cell repertoires in COVID-19. Data came from immunoSEQ multiplex PCR; TCRdb stores just in-frame clones and leaves some out. The sample includes roughly 87,000 clones, about 84% of them seen just once. Material: peripheral blood. Source of these receptors: a man between 45 and 60 years old with active COVID-19. CDR3s include the opening cysteine and the closing phenylalanine or tryptophan. Fields, in order: D gene, J gene, clone size, V gene, CDR3 protein, CDR3 DNA. A D gene is named only where the DNA matches it firmly. The size entry is marked missing in some rows and otherwise reads once, few, many or a size class.

NA | TRBJ1-2 | NA | TRBV11-2 | CASQGNKGYTF | TGTGCCAGCCAGGGTAACAAGGGCTACACCTTC
TRBD1 | TRBJ1-4 | once | TRBV5-1 | CASSFRTGGDGLFF | TGCGCCAGCAGCTTCCGCACAGGGGGCGATGGACTGTTTTTT
NA | TRBJ2-5 | NA | TRBV4-1 | CASSQGGSQETQYF | TGCGCCAGCAGCCAAGGCGGGTCCCAAGAGACCCAGTACTTC
TRBD1 | TRBJ2-2 | NA | TRBV27 | CASSLSVQTGGLGELFF | TGTGCCAGCAGTTTATCGGTCCAGACAGGGGGCCTCGGGGAGCTGTTTTTT
TRBD2 | TRBJ2-5 | NA | TRBV29-1 | CSVSGGALPQQETQYF | TGCAGCGTTAGCGGGGGGGCCTTACCCCAACAAGAGACCCAGTACTTC
NA | TRBJ1-2 | NA | TRBV27 | CASRSYGYTF | TGTGCCAGCAGATCTTATGGCTACACCTTC
NA | TRBJ2-5 | NA | TRBV2 | CASSVRGRETQYF | TGTGCCAGCAGTGTTAGGGGGAGAGAGACCCAGTACTTC
TRBD2 | TRBJ2-1 | NA | TRBV19 | CASSTGLTYNEQFF | TGTGCCAGTAGTACGGGACTAACATACAATGAGCAGTTCTTC
TRBD2 | TRBJ2-3 | NA | TRBV28 | CASSFGLAGADTQYF | TGTGCCAGCAGTTTCGGACTAGCGGGGGCAGATACGCAGTATTTT
NA | TRBJ1-1 | NA | TRBV4-2 | CASSLEGGLNTEAFF | TGTGCCAGCAGCCTAGAAGGAGGGCTGAACACTGAAGCTTTCTTT
NA | TRBJ2-2 | NA | TRBV5-1 | CASSRLDTGELFF | TGCGCCAGCAGTAGACTAGACACCGGGGAGCTGTTTTTT
NA | TRBJ1-2 | NA | TRBV18 | CASSPQGGGSNGYTF | TGTGCCAGCTCACCCCAAGGGGGGGGATCGAATGGCTACACCTTC
TRBD2 | TRBJ2-1 | NA | TRBV19 | CASSVSSGRAYNEQFF | TGTGCCAGTAGTGTCTCCAGTGGGAGGGCCTACAATGAGCAGTTCTTC
NA | TRBJ2-5 | once | TRBV5-4 | CASSSTSTPETQYF | TGTGCCAGCAGCTCTACTAGCACCCCAGAGACCCAGTACTTC
NA | TRBJ2-2 | NA | TRBV24-1 | CATSRRGTGELFF | TGTGCCACCAGCCGCAGGGGAACCGGGGAGCTGTTTTTT
NA | TRBJ1-2 | NA | TRBV4-2 | CASSPGGPDKNYGYTF | TGTGCCAGCAGCCCGGGGGGTCCGGACAAGAACTATGGCTACACCTTC
NA | TRBJ2-7 | few | TRBV11-3 | CASSFGLTREQYF | TGTGCCAGCAGCTTCGGACTGACCCGGGAGCAGTACTTC
TRBD1 | TRBJ2-7 | once | TRBV13 | CASSSTHRGSEQYF | TGTGCCAGCAGCTCGACGCACAGGGGATCCGAGCAGTACTTC
NA | TRBJ1-1 | NA | TRBV12-3/TRBV12-4 | CASSPAVSEAFF | TGTGCCAGCAGCCCGGCGGTATCTGAAGCTTTCTTT
NA | TRBJ2-7 | few | TRBV10-3 | CAISEPHQGSAYEQYF | TGTGCCATCAGTGAACCGCATCAGGGGTCGGCCTACGAGCAGTACTTC
TRBD1 | TRBJ1-2 | NA | TRBV6-5 | CASSYEGTGNGYTF | TGTGCCAGCAGTTACGAGGGGACAGGCAATGGCTACACCTTC
TRBD1 | TRBJ1-6 | few | TRBV7-8 | CASSTTGTGGPLHF | TGTGCCAGCAGCACGACCGGGACAGGGGGACCCCTCCACTTT
TRBD2 | TRBJ2-1 | NA | TRBV7-8 | CASSFRLAGYDNEQFF | TGTGCCAGCAGCTTCAGACTAGCGGGATACGACAATGAGCAGTTCTTC
TRBD2 | TRBJ2-5 | NA | TRBV5-8 | CASSLAWGTSQETQYF | TGTGCCAGCAGCTTGGCCTGGGGGACTAGCCAAGAGACCCAGTACTTC
TRBD1 | TRBJ2-5 | NA | TRBV7-9 | CASSSSDRGETQYF | TGTGCCAGCAGCTCATCGGACAGGGGCGAGACCCAGTACTTC
NA | TRBJ1-5 | NA | TRBV9 | CASSGQQPQHF | TGTGCCAGCAGCGGACAGCAGCCCCAGCATTTT
NA | TRBJ1-3 | NA | TRBV5-1 | CASSLGQVPFSGNTIYF | TGCGCCAGCAGCTTGGGACAGGTGCCATTCTCTGGAAACACCATATATTTT
TRBD1 | TRBJ1-1 | NA | TRBV7-8 | CASSPRDSNTEAFF | TGTGCCAGCAGCCCCCGGGACAGCAACACTGAAGCTTTCTTT
NA | TRBJ1-2 | NA | TRBV15 | CATSRDRGQTYGYTF | TGTGCCACCAGCAGAGATCGAGGACAGACTTATGGCTACACCTTC
NA | TRBJ2-7 | once | TRBV5-6 | CASSLTDTPYEQYF | TGTGCCAGCAGCTTGACAGACACTCCCTACGAGCAGTACTTC
NA | TRBJ1-2 | NA | TRBV4-3 | CASSQGTSPGDYGYTF | TGCGCCAGCAGCCAAGGGACGTCCCCCGGGGACTATGGCTACACCTTC